Here is one T cell receptor beta chain with its context. Its antigen is not identified. These data are taken from a study of shared clonotypes between healthy human individuals. Study details: The donor pool was made up of two women and three men aged 18 to 49. The study's findings and limits: In having few donors, the study represented limited genetic and exposure-history diversity. Only blood was sampled, and tissue TCR repertoires likely differ from blood ones.

The CDR3 has 16 residues. The germline V gene encodes CDR1 ENHRY and CDR2 SYGVKD. V shed 1 base and J 5 bases; nucleotides not matched to a gene: 4. Amplification in unsorted PBMC replicate PCRs started from around 330 ng DNA, which equals about 30,000 T cell genomes. Profiled with immunoSEQ multiplex PCR; TCRdb holds only in-frame clones, not every one. The sample shows some 530,000 clones, about 85% of them seen only once. The sequencing input was PBMCs. This clonotype was obtained from a woman in her forties in good health. Some clones in this sample may be carry-over from other donors' samples. This chain joins TRBV10-3 and TRBJ2-1; 11 bases are a match to TRBD2. The CDR3 DNA is TGTGCCATCAGTGAGTTCGGGACTAGCGGAAACAATGAGCAGTTCTTC. Translation gives CAISEFGTSGNNEQFF.